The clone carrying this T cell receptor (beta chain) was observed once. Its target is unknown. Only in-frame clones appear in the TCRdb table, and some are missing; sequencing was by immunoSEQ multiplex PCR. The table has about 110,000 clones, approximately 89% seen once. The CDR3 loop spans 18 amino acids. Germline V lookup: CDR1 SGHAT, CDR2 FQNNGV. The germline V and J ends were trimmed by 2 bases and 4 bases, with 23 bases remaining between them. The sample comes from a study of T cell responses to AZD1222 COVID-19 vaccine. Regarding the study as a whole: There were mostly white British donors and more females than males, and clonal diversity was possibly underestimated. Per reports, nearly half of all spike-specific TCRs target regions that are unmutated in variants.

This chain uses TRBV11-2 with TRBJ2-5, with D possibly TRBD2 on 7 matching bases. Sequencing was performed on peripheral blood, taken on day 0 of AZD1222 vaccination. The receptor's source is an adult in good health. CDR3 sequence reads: CASSLTPGGGVRAETQYF. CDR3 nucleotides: TGTGCCAGCAGCTTAACCCCCGGAGGGGGGGTTCGGGCAGAGACCCAGTACTTC.